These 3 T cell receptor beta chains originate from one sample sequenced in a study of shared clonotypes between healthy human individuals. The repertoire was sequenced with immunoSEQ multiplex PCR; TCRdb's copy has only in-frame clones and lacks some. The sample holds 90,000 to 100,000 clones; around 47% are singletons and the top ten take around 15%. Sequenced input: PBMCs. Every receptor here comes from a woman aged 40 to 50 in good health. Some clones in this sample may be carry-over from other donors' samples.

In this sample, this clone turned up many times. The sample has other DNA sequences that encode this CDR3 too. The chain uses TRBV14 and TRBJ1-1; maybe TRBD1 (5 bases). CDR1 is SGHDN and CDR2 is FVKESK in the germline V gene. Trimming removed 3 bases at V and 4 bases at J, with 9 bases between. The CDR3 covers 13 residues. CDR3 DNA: TGTGCCAGCAGCCACGGGCAGGGCACTGAAGCTTTCTTT. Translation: CASSHGQGTEAFF.

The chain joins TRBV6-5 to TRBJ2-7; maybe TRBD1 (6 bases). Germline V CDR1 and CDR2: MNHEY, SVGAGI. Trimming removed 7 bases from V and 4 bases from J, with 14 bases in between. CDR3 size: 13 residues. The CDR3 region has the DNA TGTGCCAGCACTCAGACAGGAGCGTACGAGCAGTACTTC. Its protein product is CASTQTGAYEQYF.

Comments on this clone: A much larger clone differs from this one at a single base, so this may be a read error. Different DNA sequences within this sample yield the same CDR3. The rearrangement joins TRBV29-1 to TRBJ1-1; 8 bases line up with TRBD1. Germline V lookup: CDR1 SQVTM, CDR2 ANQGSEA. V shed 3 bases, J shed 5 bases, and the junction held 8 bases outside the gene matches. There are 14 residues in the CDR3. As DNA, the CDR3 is TGCAGCGTTGAGCCTACAGGGGGTGGGACTGAAGCTTTCTTT. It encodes CSVEPTGGGTEAFF.